The 3 T cell receptor beta chains reported below all come from one sample, sequenced in a study of sequential checkpoint blockade in melanoma. Profiled with immunoSEQ multiplex PCR; TCRdb holds only in-frame clones, not every one. The sample holds under 20,000 clones; 72% are singletons and the top ten take approximately 12%. Treatment in this sample: randomized to nivolumab then ipilimumab (arm A) or the reverse (arm B). The material sequenced was CD8+ T cells sorted from blood (inferred from file names), taken from a patient given nivolumab and ipilimumab in sequence. The receptors here all came from a human donor with melanoma.

The chain carries TRBV4-1 and TRBJ1-5, with D perhaps matching TRBD1 (6 bases). The CDR3 runs to 13 residues. Germline V CDR1 and CDR2: MGHRA, YSYEKL. V shed 3 bases and J shed 7 bases, with 10 bases lying between them. The CDR3: CASSQVRGQPQHF. The CDR3 coding sequence is TGCGCCAGCAGCCAGGTCAGGGGCCAGCCCCAGCATTTT.

This clone was picked up a small number of times. The CDR3 region has the DNA TGCGCCAGCAGCCAAGACGGGAGCTCAGATACGCAGTATTTT. It yields the protein CASSQDGSSDTQYF. The chain has TRBV4-3 and TRBJ2-3; maybe TRBD2 (6 bases). Germline-derived CDR1 and CDR2 are LGHNA and YSLEER. This CDR3 is 14 amino acids long. The germline V and J ends were trimmed by 0 bases and 4 bases, with 8 bases remaining between them.

This clone has only a few counts. Other DNA sequences within the sample encode an identical CDR3. V usage is TRBV9 and J usage is TRBJ2-3; the D is unclear. The CDR3 runs to 13 residues. Trimming removed 0 bases from V and 3 bases from J, with 5 bases in between. The germline gives CDR1 SGDLS, CDR2 YYNGEE. CDR3 DNA: TGTGCCAGCAGCGTAGTAGAGACAGATACGCAGTATTTT. Its translation: CASSVVETDTQYF.